The 24 T cell receptor beta chains below all came from one sample that was sequenced in a study of blood T cell repertoires in COVID-19. The protocol was immunoSEQ multiplex PCR, while the TCRdb copy is restricted to in-frame clones and leaves out a portion. The sample carries over 250,000 clones, 89% recorded once. Sequences were obtained from peripheral blood. The source is a woman in her sixties or seventies with acute or convalescent COVID-19.

This sequence joins TRBV10-3 and TRBJ1-1, with TRBD1 identical over 7 bases. The CDR3 totals 14 residues. Germline assignment: CDR1 ENHRY and CDR2 SYGVKD. Trimming at V came to 0 bases and at J to 4 bases, leaving 2 bases not matched to a gene. This chain's CDR3 is CAISESEGATEAFF. The CDR3 DNA follows: TGTGCCATCAGTGAGTCAGAGGGGGCCACTGAAGCTTTCTTT.

The chain combines TRBV6-2 or TRBV6-3 with TRBJ1-1; D is unclear. The CDR3 spans 14 residues. Germline values: CDR1 MNHEY, CDR2 SVGEGT. V shed 2 bases and J shed 2 bases, with 9 bases lying between them. The CDR3 sequence is CASSYARTNTEAFF. In DNA, the CDR3 is TGTGCCAGCAGTTACGCACGGACTAACACTGAAGCTTTCTTT.

This chain connects TRBV4-3 to TRBJ2-2; tentative D call: TRBD2 (6 bases). Germline CDR1 reads LGHNA; CDR2 reads YSLEER. The CDR3 is 19 residues long. The V gene lost 0 bases and the J gene lost 0 bases, with 17 bases spanning the gap. CDR3 sequence: CASSQDRVRGYANTGELFF. CDR3 nucleotide sequence: TGCGCCAGCAGCCAAGATCGGGTGCGGGGCTACGCGAACACCGGGGAGCTGTTTTTT.

The chain is built from TRBV4-1 and TRBJ1-2; a possible D gene is TRBD1 (6 bases). The germline V gene has CDR1 MGHRA and CDR2 YSYEKL. The V end lost 4 bases, the J end lost 8 bases, and 23 bases lay between the germline ends. This CDR3 comprises 16 residues. The CDR3 nucleotides read TGCGCCAGCAGCCTGGGACTGGGAGGGGGGTCGGGCGGCTACACCTTC. This codes for CASSLGLGGGSGGYTF.

The genes are TRBV9 and TRBJ2-7; D unresolved. The CDR3 sequence is 14 residues long. With 0 bases removed from V and 0 bases from J, the gap between germline ends came to 7 bases. Germline CDR1 and CDR2: SGDLS and YYNGEE. CDR3 sequence: CASSVGQVSYEQYF. The CDR3 nucleotides are TGTGCCAGCAGCGTAGGTCAGGTCTCCTACGAGCAGTACTTC.

This rearrangement joins TRBV3-1 (or the pseudogene TRBV3-2) to TRBJ2-1; the D gene is possibly TRBD1 (6 bases). The ends were cut back, 3 bases at V and 9 bases at J, with 18 bases in the middle. The CDR3 sequence is 15 residues long. The V gene's germline CDR1 is LGHDT and CDR2 YNNKEL (reference sequence). The CDR3 here is CASSHTGTRKVEQFF. The CDR3, as DNA: TGTGCCAGCAGCCACACCGGGACACGGAAGGTTGAGCAGTTCTTC.

V is TRBV29-1 and J is TRBJ1-1; D gene ambiguous. V shed 7 bases and J shed 0 bases, with 9 bases lying between them. The germline gives CDR1 SQVTM, CDR2 ANQGSEA. The CDR3 covers 12 residues. The CDR3 region is CSARRLNTEAFF. The CDR3 region has the DNA TGCAGCGCGCGGCGGCTGAACACTGAAGCTTTCTTT.

The chain employs TRBV19 and TRBJ1-5; 7 positions agree with TRBD1. This CDR3 is 16 amino acids long. With 6 bases clipped from V and 6 bases from J, the junction kept 14 bases outside the gene matches. Per the germline V gene, CDR1 is LNHDA and CDR2 is SQIVND (reference sequence). The CDR3 is CASSNPRQGGLQPQHF. The CDR3 DNA follows: TGTGCCAGTAGCAACCCTAGACAGGGCGGTCTTCAGCCCCAGCATTTT.

The rearrangement links TRBV28 to TRBJ1-2; D is ambiguous. CDR3 length: 14 amino acids. Looked up from germline, CDR1 is MDHEN and CDR2 is SYDVKM. The V end was cut by 6 bases, the J end by 0 bases, with 11 bases between. CDR3 bases: TGTGCCAGCAGCCCAAGGCGGACTAACTATGGCTACACCTTC. Its translation is CASSPRRTNYGYTF.

The rearrangement joins TRBV30 to TRBJ2-6; no clear D gene. This CDR3 spans 14 amino acids. Trimming removed 3 bases at V and 4 bases at J, with 10 bases between. Per the germline V gene, CDR1 is GTSNPN and CDR2 is SVGIG (reference sequence). This chain's CDR3 is CAWRRDQGANVLTF. CDR3 nucleotide sequence: TGTGCCTGGAGGAGAGATCAAGGGGCCAACGTCCTGACTTTC.

The V gene is TRBV6-5, the J gene TRBJ1-1, with a weak D call TRBD1 (5 bases). CDR3 length: 15 amino acids. Trimming stripped 2 bases from V and 3 bases from J, with 13 bases between. CDR1 is MNHEY, CDR2 SVGAGI, per germline. The CDR3 DNA is TGTGCCAGCAGTTACCTCAATAACAGGCACACTGAAGCTTTCTTT. As protein: CASSYLNNRHTEAFF.

This clone is a singleton in its sample. The chain has TRBV5-1 and TRBJ2-7; 9 nucleotides line up with TRBD2. The ends lost 2 bases at V and 4 bases at J; junction bases unmatched: 7. The CDR3 contains 15 residues. Germline V gene data show CDR1 as SGHRS and CDR2 as YFSETQ. As DNA, the CDR3 is TGCGCCAGCAGCTTATATAGCGGGAGTCTATACGAGCAGTACTTC. It encodes CASSLYSGSLYEQYF.

The rearrangement uses TRBV24-1 and TRBJ2-2, with a weak D call TRBD1 (6 bases). CDR1 and CDR2 (germline): KGHDR, SFDVKD. Trimming cost V 8 bases and J 6 bases, with 6 bases left between them. The CDR3 has 11 residues. The CDR3 nucleotides read TGTGCCACCAAGGGGGCCGGGGAGCTGTTTTTT. Amino acids: CATKGAGELFF.

This chain uses TRBV4-3 with TRBJ1-6; D is unresolved. The CDR3 runs to 15 residues. Per the germline V gene, CDR1 is LGHNA and CDR2 is YSLEER. V shed 0 bases and J shed 6 bases, with 9 bases lying between them. The CDR3 bases are TGCGCCAGCAGCCAAGATATGGGGAGTAATTCACCCCTCCACTTT. It encodes CASSQDMGSNSPLHF.

A note on this clone: This specimen includes other DNA sequences encoding the same CDR3. The chain joins TRBV28 to TRBJ2-3, with D possibly matching TRBD2 (6 bases). Germline lookup yields CDR1 MDHEN and CDR2 SYDVKM. With 2 bases removed from V and 0 bases from J, the gap between germline ends came to 6 bases. The CDR3 has 14 residues. CDR3 in amino acids: CASSLAGSTDTQYF. The CDR3, as DNA: TGTGCCAGCAGTTTAGCGGGGAGCACAGATACGCAGTATTTT.

This sequence joins TRBV4-1 and TRBJ2-4; tentative D call: TRBD2 (5 bases). Per germline, CDR1 MGHRA and CDR2 YSYEKL. This CDR3 is built from 15 residues. Trimming shortened V by 0 bases and J by 2 bases, and 8 bases separated the two germline ends. The chain's CDR3 is CASSQDEGSKNIQYF. The CDR3 bases are TGCGCCAGCAGCCAAGATGAGGGATCCAAAAACATTCAGTACTTC.

V is TRBV11-2 and J is TRBJ2-1; the D gene is possibly TRBD2 (6 bases). CDR1 is SGHAT, CDR2 FQNNGV, per germline. The V end lost 1 base, the J end lost 2 bases, and 9 bases lay between the germline ends. This CDR3 comprises 15 residues. The CDR3 is CASSLAGVPYNEQFF. The CDR3 bases are TGTGCCAGCAGCTTAGCGGGAGTTCCCTACAATGAGCAGTTCTTC.

The V call is TRBV10-3, the J call TRBJ2-6; no reliable D call. The CDR3 length is 16 residues. Germline lookup yields CDR1 ENHRY and CDR2 SYGVKD. V shed 7 bases and J shed 0 bases, with 13 bases lying between them. The CDR3 loop reads CAITLSLVSGANVLTF. The CDR3 nucleotides read TGTGCCATCACCCTAAGTCTTGTCTCTGGGGCCAACGTCCTGACTTTC.

This clone turned up a few times. This CDR3 reads CAWTVMNTEAFF. The CDR3 nucleotides read TGTGCCTGGACAGTCATGAACACTGAAGCTTTCTTT. V gene TRBV30 combines with J gene TRBJ1-1; D is ambiguous. The CDR3 spans 12 residues. CDR1 GTSNPN and CDR2 SVGIG come from the germline V gene (reference sequence). V shed 4 bases and J shed 0 bases, with 6 bases lying between them. Combining the CDR3 with reference TRBV30 and TRBJ1-1 gives the whole variable domain SQTIHQWPATLVQPVGSPLSLECTVEGTSNPNLYWYRQAAGRGLQLLFYSVGIGQISSEVPQNLSASRPQDRQFILSSKKLLLSDSGFYLCAWTVMNTEAFFGQGTRLTVV.

This chain connects TRBV2 to TRBJ2-1; a weak D match, TRBD1 (6 bases). This CDR3 is built from 14 residues. Per the germline V gene, CDR1 is SNHLY and CDR2 is FYNNEI. V was pared by 3 bases and J by 4 bases, with 10 bases between. The CDR3 bases are TGTGCCAGCAGTGACAGGGGTCTTTACAATGAGCAGTTCTTC. Protein product: CASSDRGLYNEQFF.

This clone has just a few counts. This sequence joins TRBV5-1 and TRBJ1-2; 7 positions match TRBD1. V lost 0 bases, J lost 2 bases, and 19 bases stayed unmatched. CDR1 and CDR2 from the germline V gene are SGHRS and YFSETQ. This CDR3 comprises 20 residues. CDR3 sequence (DNA): TGCGCCAGCAGCTTGGCCTTATCGGAAACAGGGGCCTCCCGGAACTATGGCTACACCTTC. It is translated as CASSLALSETGASRNYGYTF.

V and J are TRBV2 and TRBJ2-5, with D perhaps matching TRBD1 (7 bases). Per germline, CDR1 SNHLY and CDR2 FYNNEI. The CDR3 consists of 16 residues. With 6 bases removed from V and 0 bases from J, the gap between germline ends came to 17 bases. CDR3 DNA: TGTGCCAGCAGGTTAAAAAGCAGGGGGGACCAAGAGACCCAGTACTTC. This translates into CASRLKSRGDQETQYF.

The CDR3, as DNA: TGTGCCAGCAGCCCAGGGACAGGGGGCATCTATGGCTACACCTTC. This translates into CASSPGTGGIYGYTF. The J gene is TRBJ1-2, the V gene TRBV5-4; 12 bases match TRBD1. The J segment lost 4 bases and the V segment lost 4 bases, leaving 5 bases of the junction unmatched. The CDR3 length is 15 residues. Germline V lookup: CDR1 SGHNT, CDR2 YYREEE (reference sequence). The entire variable domain, with the rest obtained from reference TRBV5-4 and TRBJ1-2, is as follows: ETGVTQSPTHLIKTRGQQVTLRCSSQSGHNTVSWYQQALGQGPQFIFQYYREEENGRGNFPPRFSGLQFPNYSSELNVNALELDDSALYLCASSPGTGGIYGYTFGSGTRLTVV.

Only one count was recorded for this clone. The chain employs TRBV5-4 and TRBJ2-1; D is perhaps TRBD1 (6 bases). The V end lost 1 base, the J end lost 5 bases, and 7 bases lay between the germline ends. Germline assignment: CDR1 SGHNT and CDR2 YYREEE (reference sequence). The CDR3 sequence is 13 residues long. CDR3 amino acids: CASSLPGDNEQFF. The CDR3 DNA sequence: TGTGCCAGCAGCTTGCCAGGGGACAATGAGCAGTTCTTC.